Shown below are 9 T cell receptor beta chains from a single sample sequenced in a study of siplizumab effects on memory and regulatory T cells. The repertoire was sequenced with immunoSEQ multiplex PCR; TCRdb's copy has only in-frame clones and lacks some. The sample has around 45,000 clones, over 75% seen once. Sample: naive CD8+ T cells sorted from blood. These receptors were taken from a human donor in good health.

The chain links TRBV12-5 to TRBJ1-5; weak D call: TRBD1 (5 bases). Germline V gene lookup returns CDR1 LGHNT and CDR2 FRNRAP. This CDR3 comprises 14 residues. V lost 8 bases, J lost 0 bases, and 11 bases lay in between. The CDR3 protein is CASSRDGSNQPQHF. Written as DNA, the CDR3 is TGTGCTAGTAGCCGGGACGGTAGCAATCAGCCCCAGCATTTT.

The CDR3 DNA reads as TGTGCCAGCAGCTTAGAAGCGGGCTCGACTAATGAAAAACTGTTTTTT. Protein product: CASSLEAGSTNEKLFF. The chain employs TRBV7-9 and TRBJ1-4; D remains unclear. CDR1 SEHNR and CDR2 FQNEAQ come from the germline V gene (reference sequence). Trimming took 1 base from V and 2 from J, leaving 11 bases between them. This CDR3 has 16 residues.

Here the CDR3 DNA reads TGTGCCAGCAGCCTGAGGGGCGGGGAGCTGTTTTTT. This translates into CASSLRGGELFF. The V call is TRBV7-9, the J call TRBJ2-2; D tentatively reads TRBD1 or TRBD2 (5 bases each). From germline, CDR1 is SEHNR and CDR2 FQNEAQ (reference sequence). This CDR3 is 12 amino acids long. V lost 5 bases and J lost 7, with 8 bases in between.

This chain links TRBV19 with TRBJ2-3, with D tentatively TRBD2 (6 bases). Trimming left V 6 bases short and J 4 bases short, with 20 bases between. The CDR3 totals 16 residues. CDR1 LNHDA and CDR2 SQIVND come from the germline V gene (reference sequence). CDR3 loop: CASSTGTAPVADTQYF. CDR3 bases: TGTGCCAGTAGCACCGGGACTGCCCCAGTCGCAGATACGCAGTATTTT.

This CDR3 is CASRRTVLLDEQYF. CDR3 sequence (DNA): TGTGCCAGCAGGAGGACAGTGCTCCTAGACGAGCAGTACTTC. The V and J genes are TRBV6-1 and TRBJ2-7; D is perhaps TRBD1 (6 bases). Trimming removed 6 bases from V and 5 bases from J, with 17 bases in between. Looked up from germline, CDR1 is MNHNS and CDR2 is SASEGT. CDR3 length: 14 residues.

The chain uses TRBV7-8 and TRBJ2-1; TRBD2 matches 8 bases. The V gene end was trimmed by 6 bases and the J gene end by 7 bases; junction bases not matched to a gene: 11. Germline V gene lookup returns CDR1 SGHVS and CDR2 FQNEAQ. The CDR3 length is 15 residues. CDR3 nucleotides: TGTGCCAGCAGACAAGCCCGCGGGGGGCATAATGAGCAGTTCTTC. Its protein is CASRQARGGHNEQFF.

CDR3 amino acids: CASREVETPSSYEQYF. The CDR3 DNA is TGTGCCAGCAGGGAGGTTGAGACACCAAGCTCCTACGAGCAGTACTTC. The rearrangement links TRBV2 to TRBJ2-7; a weak D match, TRBD2 (5 bases). CDR1 and CDR2 from the germline V gene are SNHLY and FYNNEI. Trimming took off 6 bases at V and 0 bases at J, with 18 bases between the two ends. The CDR3 is made up of 16 amino acids.

The chain has TRBV14 and TRBJ2-1, with 12 bases matching TRBD2. Trimming cost V 2 bases and J 4 bases; bases outside gene matches: 0. Germline-derived CDR1 and CDR2 are SGHDN and FVKESK. This CDR3 is built from 15 residues. DNA of the CDR3: TGTGCCAGCAGCCAACTAGCGGGGGGGTACAATGAGCAGTTCTTC. Residues: CASSQLAGGYNEQFF.

This clone was counted a few times. The chain has TRBV5-4 and TRBJ1-6; 8 bases are shared with TRBD1. This CDR3 spans 15 amino acids. J was trimmed by 5 bases and V by 3 bases; bases with no gene match: 4. Germline-derived CDR1 and CDR2 are SGHNT and YYREEE (reference sequence). The chain's CDR3 is CASSYTTGDNSPLHF. The CDR3 bases are TGTGCCAGCAGCTACACGACAGGGGATAATTCACCCCTCCACTTT. The full variable domain, rest sourced from reference TRBV5-4 and TRBJ1-6, is ETGVTQSPTHLIKTRGQQVTLRCSSQSGHNTVSWYQQALGQGPQFIFQYYREEENGRGNFPPRFSGLQFPNYSSELNVNALELDDSALYLCASSYTTGDNSPLHFGNGTRLTVT.